These 29 T cell receptor beta chains came from one sample sequenced in a study of chemoradiotherapy in HPV16-positive cancers. The table came from immunoSEQ multiplex PCR; TCRdb's copy has only in-frame clones and leaves some out. The sample has 50,000 to 55,000 clones, about 88% seen once; the top ten hold approximately 3.5%. Sample: blood, taken from a patient who underwent chemoradiotherapy. These TCRs come from a human donor with HPV-associated anogenital cancer.

The chain links TRBV18 to TRBJ2-5; 9 positions match TRBD1. This CDR3 is 14 amino acids long. Germline-derived CDR1 and CDR2 are KGHSH and LQKENI. The ends lost 5 bases at V and 5 bases at J; junction bases unmatched: 6. In DNA form, the CDR3 reads TGTGCCAGCTCATCACAGGGGGCGCGGGAGACCCAGTACTTC. Translating gives CASSSQGARETQYF.

The chain links TRBV18 to TRBJ2-2, with 8 positions matching TRBD1. Germline CDR1 and CDR2: KGHSH and LQKENI. V lost 6 bases and J lost 0; bases outside the gene matches: 6. The CDR3 is made up of 16 amino acids. Here the CDR3 DNA reads TGTGCCAGCTCGGCGGGACAGGCCACGAACACCGGGGAGCTGTTTTTT. Protein product: CASSAGQATNTGELFF. The variable domain in full, with the rest retrieved from reference TRBV18 and TRBJ2-2, is NAGVMQNPRHLVRRRGQEARLRCSPMKGHSHVYWYRQLPEEGLKFMVYLQKENIIDESGMPKERFSAEFPKEGPSILRIQQVVRGDSAAYFCASSAGQATNTGELFFGEGSRLTVL.

The gene calls are TRBV6-1 and TRBJ1-5, with 7 positions matching TRBD1. From germline, CDR1 is MNHNS and CDR2 SASEGT. The length of the CDR3 is 18 residues. V gave up 1 base and J gave up 0 bases; unmatched junction bases: 9. CDR3 in DNA: TGTGCCAGCAGTGAAGTACGACAGGGTGGGTATAGCAATCAGCCCCAGCATTTT. It specifies CASSEVRQGGYSNQPQHF.

The V gene is TRBV5-8, the J gene TRBJ2-7, with 11 bases matching TRBD1. The CDR3 is 13 residues long. The germline CDR1 and CDR2 sequences are SGHTS and YDEGEE. In DNA form, the CDR3 reads TGTGCTGACCGGGACAGGGGGACCCACGAGCAGTACTTC. It yields the protein CADRDRGTHEQYF. The whole variable domain, remainder taken from reference TRBV5-8 and TRBJ2-7, is EAGVTQSPTHLIKTRGQQATLRCSPISGHTSVYWYQQALGLGLQFLLWYDEGEERNRGNFPPRFSGRQFPNYSSELNVNALELEDSALYLCADRDRGTHEQYFGPGTRLTVT.

CDR3 residues: CASSTQGAATNEKLFF. For the CDR3, the DNA is TGCGCCAGCAGCACACAGGGAGCCGCAACTAATGAAAAACTGTTTTTT. The rearrangement links TRBV5-1 to TRBJ1-4; D may be TRBD1 (6 bases). CDR3 length: 16 residues. CDR1 is SGHRS and CDR2 is YFSETQ in the germline V gene. The germline V and J ends were trimmed by 4 bases and 0 bases, with 13 bases remaining between them.

This clone was seen only once. The rearrangement links TRBV18 to TRBJ2-7; a possible D gene is TRBD1 (6 bases). Germline V gene data show CDR1 as KGHSH and CDR2 as LQKENI. V lost 2 bases, J lost 0 bases, and 14 bases lay in between. This CDR3 comprises 16 residues. CDR3 sequence (DNA): TGTGCCAGCTCACCATATACAGGACAGAGCTCCTACGAGCAGTACTTC. This translates into CASSPYTGQSSYEQYF.

This clone has a handful of counts. The V gene is TRBV4-1, the J gene TRBJ2-7; 15 bases agree with TRBD2. Trimming cost V 0 bases and J 3 bases; bases outside gene matches: 9. CDR1 MGHRA and CDR2 YSYEKL come from the germline V gene. The CDR3 loop spans 19 amino acids. The CDR3 loop reads CASSQDQGLAGGTHYEQYF. DNA for the CDR3: TGCGCCAGCAGCCAAGATCAGGGACTAGCGGGGGGAACCCACTACGAGCAGTACTTC.

The chain employs TRBV6-1 and TRBJ2-7; D call uncertain. Germline lookup yields CDR1 MNHNS and CDR2 SASEGT. CDR3 length equals 14 residues. Between the trimmed V and J ends, which lost 6 bases and 2 bases, there was a span of 14 bases. CDR3 nucleotides: TGTGCCAGCAGCGAGAAAGACCCCCCCTACGAGCAGTACTTC. As protein: CASSEKDPPYEQYF.

This clone occurred once. This chain connects TRBV30 to TRBJ2-3, with TRBD2 matching 11 bases. Looked up from germline, CDR1 is GTSNPN and CDR2 is SVGIG (reference sequence). The V and J ends lost 4 bases and 5 bases, in that order; junction bases with no gene match: 11. CDR3 length: 16 residues. The CDR3 DNA reads as TGTGCCTGGACTCTAGCGGGAGGAGGTGGGGGAGATACGCAGTATTTT. It specifies CAWTLAGGGGGDTQYF.

This clone was observed a single time. The chain is built from TRBV7-2 and TRBJ1-1, with no clear D. V dropped 6 bases and J dropped 6 bases, with 17 bases sitting between them. The CDR3 consists of 14 residues. CDR1 is SGHTA and CDR2 is FQGNSA in the germline V gene. This CDR3 is CASSRAGNRAEAFF. The CDR3 DNA follows: TGTGCCAGCAGTCGCGCGGGGAACAGAGCTGAAGCTTTCTTT. Together with reference TRBV7-2 and TRBJ1-1, the CDR3 gives the full variable domain: GAGVSQSPSNKVTEKGKDVELRCDPISGHTALYWYRQSLGQGLEFLIYFQGNSAPDKSGLPSDRFSAERTGGSVSTLTIQRTQQEDSAVYLCASSRAGNRAEAFFGQGTRLTVV.

The chain employs TRBV6-5 and TRBJ1-2; D is unresolved. Germline V CDR1 and CDR2: MNHEY, SVGAGI. This CDR3 spans 11 amino acids. The ends were cut back, 7 bases at V and 6 bases at J, with 9 bases in the middle. In DNA, the CDR3 is TGTGCCAGCATTGTACTGGATGGCTACACCTTC. Residues: CASIVLDGYTF.

The chain couples TRBV6-5 to TRBJ1-1, with D perhaps TRBD1 (5 bases). Between the trimmed V and J ends, which lost 6 bases and 6 bases, there was a span of 11 bases. Germline V gene sequence: CDR1 MNHEY, CDR2 SVGAGI. The CDR3 is made up of 12 amino acids. The CDR3 sequence: CASSPGGSEAFF. DNA for the CDR3: TGTGCCAGCAGCCCTGGGGGTTCTGAAGCTTTCTTT.

The V gene is TRBV5-6, the J gene TRBJ1-1; D perhaps matches TRBD1 (5 bases). There are 16 residues in the CDR3. The germline CDR1 and CDR2 sequences are SGHDT and YYEEEE. Trimming took 3 bases from V and 3 from J, leaving 18 bases between them. In DNA, the CDR3 is TGTGCCAGCAGCTACGGGGCCAAAGGGGAGTACACTGAAGCTTTCTTT. Translating it yields CASSYGAKGEYTEAFF.

The chain uses TRBV30 and TRBJ2-5, with D unclear. Germline V gene lookup returns CDR1 GTSNPN and CDR2 SVGIG (reference sequence). V gave up 0 bases and J gave up 4 bases, with 3 bases separating them. This CDR3 has 11 amino acids. The CDR3 sequence: CAWSVVETQYF. CDR3 in DNA: TGTGCCTGGAGTGTTGTAGAGACCCAGTACTTC.

The gene calls are TRBV4-3 and TRBJ2-6; D gene ambiguous. CDR1 and CDR2 from the germline V gene are LGHNA and YSLEER. V was clipped by 0 bases and J by 0 bases, with 12 bases between them. There are 18 residues in the CDR3. Here the CDR3 DNA reads TGCGCCAGCAGCCAAGAAGCGCCGGGTTCCTCTGGGGCCAACGTCCTGACTTTC. This translates into CASSQEAPGSSGANVLTF.

The chain has TRBV4-2 and TRBJ1-2; 8 bases fit TRBD1. This CDR3 contains 15 residues. CDR1 is LGHNA and CDR2 is YNFKEQ in the germline V gene. J lost 4 bases, V lost 0 bases, and 4 bases had no gene match. The CDR3 loop reads CASSQDPGQGYGYTF. CDR3 nucleotide sequence: TGTGCCAGCAGCCAAGATCCCGGACAGGGCTATGGCTACACCTTC.

CDR3 sequence: CASSLSFRQGNQPQHF. Written as DNA, the CDR3 is TGTGCCAGCAGTTTATCCTTCCGGCAGGGCAATCAGCCCCAGCATTTT. The chain is built from TRBV27 and TRBJ1-5, with D hard to call. Trimming pared 0 bases from V and 2 bases from J, leaving 11 bases between. This CDR3 contains 16 residues. Germline values: CDR1 MNHEY, CDR2 SMNVEV (reference sequence).

By sample fraction, this clone is medium-sized (0.01 to 0.1%). V gene TRBV20-1 combines with J gene TRBJ1-5; D call uncertain. The germline V gene has CDR1 DFQATT and CDR2 SNEGSKA (reference sequence). This CDR3 has 11 residues. V was cut by 0 bases and J by 9 bases, with 6 bases left in between. The CDR3 region is CSARDIRPQHF. CDR3 nucleotides: TGCAGTGCTAGAGACATCCGGCCCCAGCATTTT.

The chain combines TRBV7-6 with TRBJ1-6, with 9 positions matching TRBD1. The CDR3 has 16 residues. V was pared by 2 bases and J by 7 bases, with 6 bases of the junction left unmatched. Germline V CDR1 and CDR2: SGHVS, FNYEAQ. Here the CDR3 reads CASSLWAGTGNSPLHF. The CDR3 bases are TGTGCCAGCAGCTTATGGGCCGGGACAGGGAATTCACCCCTCCACTTT.

The chain combines TRBV5-1 with TRBJ2-5, with D possibly matching TRBD2 (6 bases). This CDR3 contains 14 residues. V lost 1 base and J 2 bases, leaving 9 bases between the germline ends. Germline values: CDR1 SGHRS, CDR2 YFSETQ. CDR3 DNA: TGCGCCAGCAGCTTGTCGCGGGATCAAGAGACCCAGTACTTC. Protein sequence: CASSLSRDQETQYF.

The rearrangement uses TRBV4-3 and TRBJ2-2; D may be TRBD2 (5 bases). The V end lost 0 bases, the J end lost 4 bases, and 15 bases lay between the germline ends. The germline CDR1 and CDR2 sequences are LGHNA and YSLEER. The length of the CDR3 is 17 residues. The CDR3 sequence is CASSQDGERTLTGELFF. CDR3 nucleotides: TGCGCCAGCAGCCAAGATGGCGAGCGGACCCTCACCGGGGAGCTGTTTTTT.

The chain links TRBV6-1 to TRBJ1-2; D uncertain. There are 12 residues in the CDR3. Trimming removed 8 bases at V and 7 bases at J, with 14 bases between. Looked up from germline, CDR1 is MNHNS and CDR2 is SASEGT. CDR3: CASRLGFGGYTF. In DNA, the CDR3 is TGTGCCAGCCGGTTGGGGTTTGGTGGCTACACCTTC.

J is TRBJ2-1 and V is TRBV6-1; 7 bases match TRBD2. Germline V lookup: CDR1 MNHNS, CDR2 SASEGT. V was pared by 4 bases and J by 4 bases, with 4 bases of the junction left unmatched. This CDR3 has 14 amino acids. As DNA, the CDR3 is TGTGCCAGCAGTGCTAGGCGGGGGTACAATGAGCAGTTCTTC. Translated: CASSARRGYNEQFF.

This clone has only a few counts. The V gene is TRBV5-1, the J gene TRBJ2-7; 9 nucleotides align to TRBD1. Germline V gene sequence: CDR1 SGHRS, CDR2 YFSETQ. This CDR3 is built from 19 residues. V lost 6 bases, J lost 0 bases, and 19 bases stayed unmatched. CDR3 loop: CASTPGTGPSARSSYEQYF. The CDR3 coding sequence is TGCGCCAGCACCCCGGGGACAGGGCCTAGCGCCCGGAGCTCCTACGAGCAGTACTTC.

The chain couples TRBV6-5 to TRBJ2-7; 7 bases are shared with TRBD1. CDR3 size: 13 residues. Looked up from germline, CDR1 is MNHEY and CDR2 is SVGAGI. Trimming took 6 bases from V and 5 from J; bases not matched to a gene: 7. CDR3 region: CASSPTGADEQYF. The CDR3 DNA is TGTGCCAGCAGCCCCACAGGGGCGGACGAGCAGTACTTC.

The chain is built from TRBV11-3 and TRBJ2-3; 14 bases are a match to TRBD2. Per germline, CDR1 SGHNT and CDR2 YENEEA. The V and J ends lost 5 bases and 4 bases, in that order; junction bases with no gene match: 5. The CDR3 consists of 16 residues. As DNA, the CDR3 is TGTGCCAGCAGCCTAGGGACTAGCGGGAGATCAGATACGCAGTATTTT. It yields the protein CASSLGTSGRSDTQYF.

The V call is TRBV11-2, the J call TRBJ2-5; TRBD1 is a possible D gene (5 bases). Germline-derived CDR1 and CDR2 are SGHAT and FQNNGV. This CDR3 is 15 amino acids long. The ends were cut back, 5 bases at V and 5 bases at J, with 18 bases in the middle. In DNA, the CDR3 is TGTGCCAGCAGCCGTCGTAGGGGCCCTGCGGAGACCCAGTACTTC. Translated, it gives CASSRRRGPAETQYF.

V and J are TRBV2 and TRBJ1-2; D is perhaps TRBD1 (5 bases). V lost 7 bases and J 0 bases, leaving 12 bases between the germline ends. Germline loops: CDR1 SNHLY, CDR2 FYNNEI. The CDR3 contains 14 residues. The CDR3 sequence is CASNRQTTNYGYTF. The CDR3 bases are TGTGCCAGCAATCGACAGACAACTAACTATGGCTACACCTTC. Based on the CDR3 plus reference TRBV2 and TRBJ1-2, the full variable domain is EPEVTQTPSHQVTQMGQEVILRCVPISNHLYFYWYRQILGQKVEFLVSFYNNEISEKSEIFDDQFSVERPDGSNFTLKIRSTKLEDSAMYFCASNRQTTNYGYTFGSGTRLTVV.

The chain is built from TRBV29-1 and TRBJ1-1, with D maybe TRBD1 (6 bases). This CDR3 is built from 13 residues. V gave up 6 bases and J gave up 5 bases, with 16 bases separating them. Germline CDR1 and CDR2: SQVTM and ANQGSEA. The CDR3 here is CSVGEGVGTEAFF. In nucleotides, the CDR3 is TGCAGCGTGGGGGAGGGGGTAGGGACTGAAGCTTTCTTT.